The 28 T cell receptor beta chains reported below all come from one sample, sequenced in a study of cytomegalovirus exposure and HLA in healthy donors. The PCR made use of 60 Vbeta and 13 Jbeta primers. Here immunoSEQ multiplex PCR was the method, and the copy in TCRdb shows in-frame clones only, minus some. The sample records under 150,000 clones, under 80% being singletons. Sequencing input: PBMCs. These receptors all stem from a male donor in good health and CMV-seronegative.

This chain joins TRBV6-6 and TRBJ1-1; D not certain. Per the germline V gene, CDR1 is MNHNY and CDR2 is SVGAGI (reference sequence). V lost 5 bases to trimming and J lost 3 bases, with 10 bases between them. This CDR3 region has 13 residues. The CDR3 sequence is CASSHDMDTEAFF. The CDR3 DNA reads as TGTGCCAGCAGTCACGACATGGACACTGAAGCTTTCTTT.

CDR3 loop: CASSLFVRVQETQYF. The CDR3 bases are TGTGCCAGCAGCTTATTTGTCAGGGTGCAAGAGACCCAGTACTTC. The chain links TRBV13 to TRBJ2-5, with D perhaps TRBD1 (5 bases). Germline-derived CDR1 and CDR2 are PRHDT and FYEKMQ (reference sequence). The CDR3 is 15 residues long. Trimming shortened V by 2 bases and J by 2 bases, and 12 bases separated the two germline ends.

As concerns this clone: The junction departs from the called germline gene at one end, perhaps through a read error. The chain couples TRBV27 to TRBJ1-5, with TRBD1 matching over 8 bases. The CDR3 is 15 amino acids. Germline lookup yields CDR1 MNHEY and CDR2 SMNVEV (reference sequence). DNA for the CDR3: TGTCCCAGCAGTGCGCATACAGGGGGTGATCAGCCCCAGCATTTT. Translated: CPSSAHTGGDQPQHF.

The chain couples TRBV6-5 to TRBJ1-5; no clear D gene. This CDR3 has 13 residues. The germline V gene encodes CDR1 MNHEY and CDR2 SVGAGI. The V end was cut by 5 bases, the J end by 0 bases, with 5 bases between. CDR3 protein: CASSPYSNQPQHF. The CDR3 DNA follows: TGTGCCAGCAGTCCTTATAGCAATCAGCCCCAGCATTTT.

V is TRBV7-8 and J is TRBJ1-4, with 7 nucleotides matching TRBD1. The CDR3 extends over 19 amino acids. The trim removed 0 bases at V and 3 bases at J, leaving 13 bases unmatched. Germline CDR1 SGHVS, CDR2 FQNEAQ. The CDR3 protein is CASSLAHTTSTGSNEKLFF. The CDR3 nucleotides are TGTGCCAGCAGCTTAGCGCATACCACCTCGACAGGGTCTAATGAAAAACTGTTTTTT.

The chain's CDR3 is CASTSGSSYNEQFF. CDR3 bases: TGTGCCTCGACTAGCGGGAGTTCTTACAATGAGCAGTTCTTC. This chain uses TRBV30 with TRBJ2-1; 12 positions match TRBD2. The CDR3 length is 14 residues. Germline V gene data show CDR1 as GTSNPN and CDR2 as SVGIG (reference sequence). V lost 7 bases, J lost 4 bases, and 5 bases stayed unmatched.

The chain carries TRBV30 and TRBJ2-2, with a tentative D call TRBD2 (7 bases). CDR1 and CDR2 (germline): GTSNPN, SVGIG (reference sequence). The V end lost 8 bases, the J end lost 4 bases, and 17 bases lay between the germline ends. This CDR3 is built from 14 residues. CDR3 nucleotides: TGTGCCCTTACGGGGGGCCTGGGCACCGGGGAGCTGTTTTTT. It yields the protein CALTGGLGTGELFF.

This clone was seen only a few times. The CDR3 reads CAITPGGRSYNEQFF. The DNA of the CDR3 is TGTGCCATCACTCCAGGAGGCCGCTCCTACAATGAGCAGTTCTTC. J is TRBJ2-1 and V is TRBV10-3; D may be TRBD2 (5 bases). This CDR3 has 15 residues. V lost 7 bases and J 0 bases, leaving 13 bases between the germline ends. Germline-derived CDR1 and CDR2 are ENHRY and SYGVKD.

V gene TRBV5-6 combines with J gene TRBJ2-7; D remains ambiguous. V lost 4 bases and J lost 5, with 10 bases in between. The V gene's germline CDR1 is SGHDT and CDR2 YYEEEE. This CDR3 spans 12 amino acids. In DNA form, the CDR3 reads TGTGCCAGCAGCGTAAATCCCCACGAGCAGTACTTC. Translating it yields CASSVNPHEQYF.

The CDR3 DNA follows: TGTGCCAGTGGGGCAGGGGGTAATCAGCCCCAGCATTTT. Its translation is CASGAGGNQPQHF. This chain links TRBV19 with TRBJ1-5; 7 bases agree with TRBD1. Looked up from germline, CDR1 is LNHDA and CDR2 is SQIVND (reference sequence). After removal of 8 bases from V and 4 bases from J, the junction contained 5 bases not matched to a gene. The length of the CDR3 is 13 residues.

The rearrangement joins TRBV30 to TRBJ1-4; D is ambiguous. CDR1 is GTSNPN and CDR2 is SVGIG in the germline V gene (reference sequence). The V end lost 1 base, the J end lost 7 bases, and 7 bases lay between the germline ends. The CDR3 sequence is 12 residues long. The CDR3 here is CAWSAGSEKLFF. CDR3 sequence (DNA): TGTGCCTGGAGTGCCGGTAGTGAAAAACTGTTTTTT.

J is TRBJ2-7 and V is TRBV10-3, with 9 bases fitting TRBD2. Germline lookup yields CDR1 ENHRY and CDR2 SYGVKD. This CDR3 has 15 residues. V lost 4 bases to trimming and J lost 2 bases; unmatched junction nucleotides: 6. In DNA, the CDR3 is TGTGCCATCAGTGGGTTAAGCGGGGGGCCCTACGAGCAGTACTTC. Amino acid sequence: CAISGLSGGPYEQYF.

This sequence joins TRBV7-9 and TRBJ2-7, with TRBD1 identical over 7 bases. With V trimmed by 4 bases and J by 2 bases, 8 bases remained unmatched. The CDR3 loop spans 15 amino acids. Germline V lookup: CDR1 SEHNR, CDR2 FQNEAQ (reference sequence). DNA for the CDR3: TGTGCCAGCAGCTCGTCAGGGGGAGAGACCTACGAGCAGTACTTC. It specifies CASSSSGGETYEQYF.

The chain joins TRBV9 to TRBJ2-7; D gene unclear. The germline V gene encodes CDR1 SGDLS and CDR2 YYNGEE. V dropped 3 bases and J dropped 1 base, with 8 bases sitting between them. The CDR3 extends over 13 amino acids. In DNA, the CDR3 is TGTGCCAGCAGCGCACGGGTTTCCTACGAGCAGTACTTC. Translation gives CASSARVSYEQYF.

The chain uses TRBV5-1 and TRBJ2-5; 9 bases align to TRBD1. CDR3 length: 15 residues. Germline CDR1 and CDR2: SGHRS and YFSETQ. J lost 1 base, V lost 5 bases, and 6 bases had no gene match. The CDR3, as DNA: TGCGCCAGCAGGACGACAGGGGGACCCCAAGAGACCCAGTACTTC. This gives the protein CASRTTGGPQETQYF. Using reference TRBV5-1 and TRBJ2-5 for the parts outside the CDR3, the full variable domain is KAGVTQTPRYLIKTRGQQVTLSCSPISGHRSVSWYQQTPGQGLQFLFEYFSETQRNKGNFPGRFSGRQFSNSRSEMNVSTLELGDSALYLCASRTTGGPQETQYFGPGTRLLVL.

The V gene is TRBV19, the J gene TRBJ2-7, with 8 bases identical to TRBD1. In germline, CDR1 is LNHDA, CDR2 SQIVND (reference sequence). The CDR3 has 15 residues. Germline trimming cut 1 base from V and 3 bases from J; bases unmatched to any gene: 5. DNA for the CDR3: TGTGCCAGTAGTATAGCTGGGACAGGAGGCTACGAGCAGTACTTC. This encodes CASSIAGTGGYEQYF.

V gene TRBV11-2 combines with J gene TRBJ1-1; perhaps TRBD1 as D (6 bases). The CDR3 consists of 15 residues. Germline CDR1 is SGHAT and CDR2 is FQNNGV. Trimming cost V 7 bases and J 3 bases, with 18 bases left between them. The CDR3 DNA is TGTGCCAGCAACATGATTACAGGGCGGGACACTGAAGCTTTCTTT. It codes for CASNMITGRDTEAFF.

This clone was counted a few times. Within the sample, other DNA sequences also encode this same CDR3. The chain has TRBV11-3 and TRBJ1-1; unclear D gene. CDR1 and CDR2 (germline): SGHNT, YENEEA. The CDR3 consists of 13 residues. V lost 3 bases and J 1 base, leaving 6 bases between the germline ends. For the CDR3, the DNA is TGTGCCAGCAGCTTGAGGGAGAACACTGAAGCTTTCTTT. It encodes CASSLRENTEAFF.

This chain uses TRBV11-2 with TRBJ2-7, with 11 bases matching TRBD2. V gave up 0 bases and J gave up 6 bases; unmatched junction bases: 13. This CDR3 is built from 18 residues. Germline V gives CDR1 SGHAT, CDR2 FQNNGV. CDR3: CASSLDPHLLAGVAEQYF. The CDR3 DNA reads TGTGCCAGCAGCTTAGATCCCCACCTACTAGCGGGAGTAGCCGAGCAGTACTTC.

This clone was counted only a few times. The chain employs TRBV6-5 and TRBJ1-2, with TRBD1 matching 7 bases. Germline-derived CDR1 and CDR2 are MNHEY and SVGAGI. This CDR3 has 12 residues. With 6 bases clipped from V and 7 bases from J, the junction kept 5 bases outside the gene matches. The CDR3 protein is CASRNRGSGYTF. The CDR3 DNA reads as TGTGCCAGCAGAAACAGGGGAAGTGGCTACACCTTC.

The chain employs TRBV5-4 and TRBJ1-2, with TRBD1 as a possible D gene (5 bases). The CDR3 consists of 16 residues. Germline V CDR1 and CDR2: SGHNT, YYREEE (reference sequence). V lost 3 bases, J lost 4 bases, and 19 bases lay in between. The CDR3 spells CASSSPGGGRGYGYTF. The CDR3 region has the DNA TGTGCCAGCAGCTCGCCGGGCGGGGGGAGAGGCTATGGCTACACCTTC.

This clone was seen a single time. V is TRBV6-5 and J is TRBJ1-5; TRBD1 matches at 7 bases. This CDR3 spans 15 amino acids. The germline gives CDR1 MNHEY, CDR2 SVGAGI. The junction had 11 bases not matched to a gene; V was cut back by 6 bases and J by 6 bases. The CDR3 coding sequence is TGTGCCAGCAGGAACGGAGACAGGGAAGGTCAGCCCCAGCATTTT. This encodes CASRNGDREGQPQHF.

The rearrangement uses TRBV19 and TRBJ2-1; 9 nucleotides match TRBD2. Trimming cost V 5 bases and J 3 bases; bases outside gene matches: 8. CDR1 is LNHDA and CDR2 is SQIVND in the germline V gene (reference sequence). This CDR3 is built from 16 residues. CDR3 in amino acids: CASSASAGGFYNEQFF. The CDR3 DNA is TGTGCCAGTAGTGCATCAGCGGGAGGATTCTACAATGAGCAGTTCTTC.

With respect to this clone: Other DNA sequences in the sample encode the same CDR3. This chain joins TRBV30 and TRBJ1-5; D possibly corresponds to TRBD1 (5 bases). The V gene lost 0 bases and the J gene lost 1 base, with 13 bases spanning the gap. The CDR3 has 16 amino acids. CDR1 and CDR2 (germline): GTSNPN, SVGIG (reference sequence). The CDR3 sequence: CAWSVRSQASNQPQHF. The CDR3 DNA reads as TGTGCCTGGAGTGTAAGATCACAGGCAAGCAATCAGCCCCAGCATTTT.

The chain uses TRBV7-3 and TRBJ2-3; D is unresolved. Germline lookup yields CDR1 SGHTA and CDR2 FQGTGA. The V gene lost 2 bases and the J gene lost 0 bases, with 6 bases spanning the gap. The CDR3 runs 14 residues. CDR3 protein: CASSLGLSTDTQYF. The CDR3 DNA reads TGTGCCAGCAGCTTAGGCCTCAGCACAGATACGCAGTATTTT. Full variable domain (outside the CDR3, taken from reference TRBV7-3 and TRBJ2-3): GAGVSQTPSNKVTEKGKYVELRCDPISGHTALYWYRQSLGQGPEFLIYFQGTGAADDSGLPNDRFFAVRPEGSVSTLKIQRTERGDSAVYLCASSLGLSTDTQYFGPGTRLTVL.

The V and J genes are TRBV30 and TRBJ2-7; 14 positions agree with TRBD2. The CDR3 has 19 residues. CDR1 and CDR2 from the germline V gene are GTSNPN and SVGIG (reference sequence). Trimming at V came to 4 bases and at J to 6 bases, leaving 20 bases not matched to a gene. This chain's CDR3 is CAWTYLGLAGANREGEQYF. DNA for the CDR3: TGTGCCTGGACCTATCTGGGACTAGCGGGAGCCAACCGGGAAGGCGAGCAGTACTTC.

This clone has more than one count but fewer than ten. V gene TRBV7-9 combines with J gene TRBJ2-1; D is possibly TRBD1 (6 bases). CDR1 is SEHNR and CDR2 is FQNEAQ in the germline V gene (reference sequence). This CDR3 is 17 amino acids long. V lost 0 bases and J lost 2, with 14 bases in between. The CDR3 loop is CASSLALDRRAYNEQFF. The CDR3 DNA reads as TGTGCCAGCAGCTTAGCGTTGGACAGACGGGCCTACAATGAGCAGTTCTTC.

V gene TRBV2 combines with J gene TRBJ1-5, with unresolved D. Germline loops: CDR1 SNHLY, CDR2 FYNNEI. Trimming pared 5 bases from V and 0 bases from J, leaving 11 bases between. The CDR3 totals 15 residues. As DNA, the CDR3 is TGTGCCAGCAGTCCGGGGTCTAGTAGCAATCAGCCCCAGCATTTT. Translated: CASSPGSSSNQPQHF.